This T cell receptor (beta chain) came from a study of T cell repertoires in cytomegalovirus infection. Study-wide background: Evidence of both CMV infection and a matching HLA type came from public TCR beta signatures. Points from the study as a whole: Dominant in the ex vivo response were TCR beta clonotypes restricted by HLA-C and specific for CMV. Cumulative frequency (of public TCR beta family members) identified carriers of CMV plus the relevant HLA.

At least ten counts were recorded for this clonotype. Its antigen is undetermined. This CDR3 is 15 amino acids long. The germline V gene has CDR1 MGHRA and CDR2 YSYEKL. The V and J ends lost 1 base and 1 base respectively, with 10 bases between them. MiXCR, applied by TCRdb to the reads, yields one record per CDR3 protein. This table holds about 250,000 distinct CDR3 sequences, around 15% found once. Sequencing used CD8+ T cells from PBMCs. This clonotype was sampled from a human donor in good health (CMV status not recorded). Some clones in this sample may be carry-over from other donors' samples. The V and J genes are TRBV4-1 and TRBJ1-1; D not certain. The CDR3 DNA is TGCGCCAGCAGCCAAGCCGAGACCCCGAACACTGAAGCTTTCTTT. It yields the protein CASSQAETPNTEAFF.